The 19 T cell receptor beta chains given below trace back to one sample, sequenced in a study of blood T cell repertoires in COVID-19. Generated by immunoSEQ multiplex PCR, the TCRdb table keeps only in-frame clones and is missing some. The sample has some 120,000 clones, approximately 84% seen once. The sequencing sample was made of peripheral blood. The receptors shown here come from a man aged 65-85 years with active or convalescent COVID-19.

This clone occurred once. This chain connects TRBV4-3 to TRBJ2-5; 8 nucleotides line up with TRBD1. V shed 0 bases and J 5 bases; nucleotides not matched to a gene: 5. Germline V gives CDR1 LGHNA, CDR2 YSLEER. The length of the CDR3 is 15 residues. CDR3 region: CASSQEPGGRETQYF. Here the CDR3 DNA reads TGCGCCAGCAGCCAAGAACCAGGGGGCAGGGAGACCCAGTACTTC.

This chain uses TRBV5-4 with TRBJ1-1, with 9 bases matching TRBD1. The CDR3 is made up of 14 amino acids. Trimming removed 4 bases from V and 4 bases from J; junction bases left unmatched: 5. Germline lookup yields CDR1 SGHNT and CDR2 YYREEE (reference sequence). In nucleotides, the CDR3 is TGTGCCAGCAGCCTAAAGACAGGGGGCACTGAAGCTTTCTTT. Translating gives CASSLKTGGTEAFF.

The V call is TRBV5-1, the J call TRBJ2-1; 12 bases agree with TRBD2. CDR1 is SGHRS, CDR2 YFSETQ, per germline. This CDR3 region has 15 residues. The J segment lost 3 bases and the V segment lost 8 bases, leaving 6 bases of the junction unmatched. Here the CDR3 DNA reads TGCGCCAGTGAACTAGCGGGGGGTTTCTACAATGAGCAGTTCTTC. Residues: CASELAGGFYNEQFF.

The rearrangement joins TRBV3-1 (or the pseudogene TRBV3-2) to TRBJ2-7, with 7 bases fitting TRBD1. CDR1 and CDR2 (germline): LGHDT, YNNKEL (reference sequence). V lost 6 bases, J lost 6 bases, and 8 bases stayed unmatched. The CDR3 runs to 13 residues. CDR3 sequence reads: CASRPGTEVEQYF. The CDR3 DNA reads as TGTGCCAGCAGACCCGGGACAGAAGTCGAGCAGTACTTC.

CDR3: CASSLVWQGTQGYTF. The DNA for the CDR3 is TGTGCCAGCAGCTTAGTGTGGCAGGGCACCCAAGGCTACACCTTC. V is TRBV7-2 and J is TRBJ1-2; maybe TRBD1 (5 bases). CDR3 length: 15 amino acids. V lost 1 base and J 8 bases, leaving 17 bases between the germline ends. The V gene's germline CDR1 is SGHTA and CDR2 FQGNSA.

This sequence joins TRBV19 and TRBJ1-2, with D hard to call. The CDR3 runs to 14 residues. V shed 5 bases and J shed 1 base, with 11 bases lying between them. The V gene's germline CDR1 is LNHDA and CDR2 SQIVND (reference sequence). The CDR3 reads CASSSELVNYGYTF. The CDR3, as DNA: TGTGCCAGTAGTTCCGAACTGGTTAACTATGGCTACACCTTC.

This clone was picked up a small number of times. This chain joins TRBV5-4 and TRBJ2-5; 14 nucleotides agree with TRBD2. Germline values: CDR1 SGHNT, CDR2 YYREEE (reference sequence). The CDR3 runs to 17 residues. The J segment lost 0 bases and the V segment lost 4 bases, leaving 5 bases of the junction unmatched. CDR3: CASSNRLAGGYQETQYF. The CDR3 DNA is TGTGCCAGCAGCAATAGACTAGCGGGAGGGTACCAAGAGACCCAGTACTTC.

The V gene is TRBV9, the J gene TRBJ2-3; D is unclear. With 0 bases removed from V and 4 bases from J, the gap between germline ends came to 6 bases. Germline CDR1 reads SGDLS; CDR2 reads YYNGEE. The length of the CDR3 is 13 residues. CDR3 loop: CASSVGLADTQYF. CDR3 nucleotides: TGTGCCAGCAGCGTAGGTTTAGCAGATACGCAGTATTTT.

The chain links TRBV19 to TRBJ1-2, with a tentative D call TRBD1 (5 bases). The CDR3 length is 14 residues. V lost 0 bases, J lost 4 bases, and 9 bases lay in between. The V gene's germline CDR1 is LNHDA and CDR2 SQIVND (reference sequence). The CDR3 bases are TGTGCCAGTAGTATAGAACAGGAAGTCTATGGCTACACCTTC. Translating gives CASSIEQEVYGYTF.

The rearrangement links TRBV29-1 to TRBJ1-2; D remains ambiguous. Germline assignment: CDR1 SQVTM and CDR2 ANQGSEA. V lost 6 bases and J 0 bases, leaving 8 bases between the germline ends. The CDR3 loop spans 12 amino acids. CDR3 coding DNA: TGCAGCGTATACAGTTCTAACTATGGCTACACCTTC. This gives the protein CSVYSSNYGYTF.

The V gene is TRBV18, the J gene TRBJ2-7; D is perhaps TRBD2 (6 bases). V gave up 6 bases and J gave up 13 bases, with 22 bases separating them. CDR1 KGHSH and CDR2 LQKENI come from the germline V gene. This CDR3 comprises 13 residues. The CDR3 is CASSPSGTDYPYF. The CDR3 region has the DNA TGTGCCAGCTCCCCTTCCGGGACGGACTATCCCTACTTC.

The chain is built from TRBV6-6 and TRBJ1-2, with a possible D match to TRBD1 (6 bases). This CDR3 contains 11 residues. V was clipped by 8 bases and J by 4 bases, with 8 bases between them. Germline V CDR1 and CDR2: MNHNY, SVGAGI (reference sequence). CDR3 nucleotide sequence: TGTGCCAGCCAGGACAGCTATGGCTACACCTTC. Protein product: CASQDSYGYTF.

J is TRBJ1-2 and V is TRBV15; 7 bases agree with TRBD1. The CDR3 is made up of 14 amino acids. Germline V gene sequence: CDR1 LNHNV, CDR2 YYDKDF (reference sequence). After removal of 4 bases from V and 0 bases from J, the junction contained 2 bases not matched to a gene. CDR3 protein: CATSKGQTNYGYTF. The CDR3 DNA reads as TGTGCCACCAGCAAGGGACAGACTAACTATGGCTACACCTTC.

CDR3 amino acids: CASSLEPRGSPLHF. In DNA, the CDR3 is TGTGCCAGCAGCTTAGAACCTCGGGGATCACCCCTCCACTTT. V gene TRBV7-2 combines with J gene TRBJ1-6; D unresolved. There are 14 residues in the CDR3. CDR1 is SGHTA, CDR2 FQGNSA, per germline. Trimming cost V 1 base and J 10 bases, with 11 bases left between them.

The V call is TRBV24-1, the J call TRBJ2-7, with 10 bases lining up with TRBD1. V trimming: 1 base; J trimming: 6 bases; junction bases outside the gene matches: 14. CDR3 length: 18 residues. Germline V gene lookup returns CDR1 KGHDR and CDR2 SFDVKD. The CDR3 region has the DNA TGTGCCACCAGTGATTTAAGCTTCGAGGGGACAGGGGTCCCCGAGCAGTACTTC. This sequence encodes CATSDLSFEGTGVPEQYF.

The chain joins TRBV5-1 to TRBJ2-1; TRBD1 agrees at 9 bases. The CDR3 extends over 16 amino acids. The V gene's germline CDR1 is SGHRS and CDR2 YFSETQ. The V segment lost 1 base and the J segment 0 bases; nucleotides outside the gene matches: 2. Written as DNA, the CDR3 is TGCGCCAGCAGCTTGCAACAGGGGGCCTCCTACAATGAGCAGTTCTTC. It yields the protein CASSLQQGASYNEQFF. Variable domain in full (rest from reference TRBV5-1 and TRBJ2-1): KAGVTQTPRYLIKTRGQQVTLSCSPISGHRSVSWYQQTPGQGLQFLFEYFSETQRNKGNFPGRFSGRQFSNSRSEMNVSTLELGDSALYLCASSLQQGASYNEQFFGPGTRLTVL.

The chain joins TRBV29-1 to TRBJ2-7, with a tentative D call TRBD2 (5 bases). The V gene's germline CDR1 is SQVTM and CDR2 ANQGSEA. The CDR3 has 15 amino acids. V was cut by 1 base and J by 7 bases, with 20 bases left in between. In nucleotides, the CDR3 is TGCAGCGTTGAAGGGATCGTTGAGGGAACTCGGGAGCAGTACTTC. It is translated as CSVEGIVEGTREQYF.

In regard to this clone: The same CDR3 can be traced to other DNA sequences in this sample. V gene TRBV7-2 combines with J gene TRBJ2-2; D is unresolved. CDR3 size: 14 residues. The V gene's germline CDR1 is SGHTA and CDR2 FQGNSA. The V gene lost 1 base and the J gene lost 4 bases, with 7 bases spanning the gap. This chain's CDR3 is CASSLDRGTGELFF. DNA of the CDR3: TGTGCCAGCAGCTTAGACCGCGGCACCGGGGAGCTGTTTTTT.

The rearrangement links TRBV4-1 to TRBJ2-7; D gene ambiguous. Per germline, CDR1 MGHRA and CDR2 YSYEKL. This CDR3 has 13 amino acids. The V end was cut by 0 bases, the J end by 4 bases, with 7 bases between. CDR3 residues: CASSQDRLYEQYF. As DNA, the CDR3 is TGCGCCAGCAGCCAAGATCGGTTGTACGAGCAGTACTTC.